This TCR beta chain was identified during a study of blood T cell repertoires in COVID-19. As for the study in general: T cells, B-cell-depleted T cells, or PBMCs provided the cDNA or gDNA that served as material.

Seattle cases were enrolled at active infection and followed longitudinally. In the original processing: Amplified reference gene primers provided the basis for estimating nucleated cell counts. The data were produced by immunoSEQ multiplex PCR, yet TCRdb's version contains in-frame clones alone and is incomplete. D and trimming come from the DNA, and the V and J calls and clone size come from that table. The data contain roughly 280,000 clones, 88% of them singletons. This CDR3 region has 14 residues. The germline CDR1 and CDR2 sequences are MDHEN and SYDVKM. V was clipped by 5 bases and J by 5 bases, with 13 bases between them.

This chain links TRBV28 with TRBJ2-1, with a weak D call TRBD2 (6 bases). The TCR comes from a woman younger than 45 with COVID-19, enrolled during active disease. The sequenced material came from peripheral blood. CDR3 nucleotides: TGTGCCAGCAGTCGTCTAGCGAGCCACAATGAGCAGTTCTTC. The encoded protein is CASSRLASHNEQFF.